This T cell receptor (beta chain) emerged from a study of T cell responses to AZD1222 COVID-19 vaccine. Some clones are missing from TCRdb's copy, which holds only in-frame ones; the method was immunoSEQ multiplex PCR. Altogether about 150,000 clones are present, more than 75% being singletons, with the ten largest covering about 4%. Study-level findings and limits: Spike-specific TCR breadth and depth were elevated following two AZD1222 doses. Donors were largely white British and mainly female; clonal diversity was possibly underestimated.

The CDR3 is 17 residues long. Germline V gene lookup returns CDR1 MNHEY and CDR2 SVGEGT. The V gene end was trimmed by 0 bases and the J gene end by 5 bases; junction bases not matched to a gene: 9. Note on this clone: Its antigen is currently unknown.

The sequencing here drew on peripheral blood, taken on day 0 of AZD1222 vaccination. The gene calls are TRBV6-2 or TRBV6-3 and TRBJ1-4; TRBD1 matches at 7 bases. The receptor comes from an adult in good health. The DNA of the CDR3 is TGTGCCAGCAGTTACTCTCGTTCGGGACAGATAAATGAAAAACTGTTTTTT. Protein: CASSYSRSGQINEKLFF.